This record concerns one T cell receptor beta chain sequence. These data originate in a study of OX40 agonist ivuxolimab in advanced cancers. Study overall: A history of anti-PD-1, anti-PD-L1 or anti-CTLA-4 therapy was acceptable, and approximately 40% had some.

Some clones are missing from TCRdb's copy, which holds only in-frame ones; the method was immunoSEQ multiplex PCR. The sample yields around 14,000 clones, about 93% seen once. In germline, CDR1 is SQVTM, CDR2 ANQGSEA. This CDR3 comprises 15 residues. The V end was cut by 6 bases, the J end by 0 bases, with 15 bases between. The input for sequencing was CD4+ or CD8+ T cells sorted from blood, taken in a trial of the OX40 agonist ivuxolimab. J is TRBJ2-1 and V is TRBV29-1; TRBD1 is a possible D gene (6 bases). This receptor was identified in an adult with an advanced solid tumor such as melanoma, head and neck, liver or kidney cancer. The CDR3 coding sequence is TGCAGCGTACGGAACAGGGACGCCTCCTACAATGAGCAGTTCTTC. As protein: CSVRNRDASYNEQFF.